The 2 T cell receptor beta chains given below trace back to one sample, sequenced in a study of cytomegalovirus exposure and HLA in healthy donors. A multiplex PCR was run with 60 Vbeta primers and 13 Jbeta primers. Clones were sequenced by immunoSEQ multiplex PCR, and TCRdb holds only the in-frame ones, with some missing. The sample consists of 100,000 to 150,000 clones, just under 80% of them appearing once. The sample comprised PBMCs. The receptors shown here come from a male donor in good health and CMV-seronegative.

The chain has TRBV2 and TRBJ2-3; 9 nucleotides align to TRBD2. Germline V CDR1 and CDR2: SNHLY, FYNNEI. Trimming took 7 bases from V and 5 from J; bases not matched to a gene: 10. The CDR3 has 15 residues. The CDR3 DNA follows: TGTGCCAGCACGGGGGCTAGCGGGGCGGGAGATACGCAGTATTTT. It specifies CASTGASGAGDTQYF.

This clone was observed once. For the CDR3, the DNA is TGTGCCAGTAGTCTGACAGGGGTTTATGGCTACACCTTC. Encoded protein: CASSLTGVYGYTF. The V call is TRBV19, the J call TRBJ1-2; 8 positions match TRBD1. J was trimmed by 5 bases and V by 5 bases; bases with no gene match: 4. The CDR3 runs 13 residues. In germline, CDR1 is LNHDA, CDR2 SQIVND (reference sequence).